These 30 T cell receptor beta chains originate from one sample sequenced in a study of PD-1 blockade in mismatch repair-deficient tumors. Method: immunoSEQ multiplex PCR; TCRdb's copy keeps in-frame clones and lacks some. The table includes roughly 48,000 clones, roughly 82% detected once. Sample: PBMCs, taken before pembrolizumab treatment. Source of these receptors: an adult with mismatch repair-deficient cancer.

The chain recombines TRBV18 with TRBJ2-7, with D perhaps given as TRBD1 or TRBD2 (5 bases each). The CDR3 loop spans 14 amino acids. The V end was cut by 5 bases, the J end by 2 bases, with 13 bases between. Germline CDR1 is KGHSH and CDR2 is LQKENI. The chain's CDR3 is CASSGRDLPYEQYF. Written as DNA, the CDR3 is TGTGCCAGCTCAGGTCGGGACCTTCCCTACGAGCAGTACTTC.

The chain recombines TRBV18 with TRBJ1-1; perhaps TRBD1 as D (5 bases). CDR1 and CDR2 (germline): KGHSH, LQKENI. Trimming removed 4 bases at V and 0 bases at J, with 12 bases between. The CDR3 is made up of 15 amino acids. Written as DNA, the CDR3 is TGTGCCAGCTCACTCCGGGACGGATTGAACACTGAAGCTTTCTTT. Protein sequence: CASSLRDGLNTEAFF. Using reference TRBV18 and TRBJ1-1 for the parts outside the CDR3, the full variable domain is NAGVMQNPRHLVRRRGQEARLRCSPMKGHSHVYWYRQLPEEGLKFMVYLQKENIIDESGMPKERFSAEFPKEGPSILRIQQVVRGDSAAYFCASSLRDGLNTEAFFGQGTRLTVV.

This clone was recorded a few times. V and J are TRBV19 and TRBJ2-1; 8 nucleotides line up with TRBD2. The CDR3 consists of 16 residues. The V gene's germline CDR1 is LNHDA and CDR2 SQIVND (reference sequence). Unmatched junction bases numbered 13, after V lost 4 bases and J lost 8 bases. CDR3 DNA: TGTGCCAGTAGTAAGTACGGGAGGGAGGTTGGCGATGAGCAGTTCTTC. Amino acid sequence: CASSKYGREVGDEQFF. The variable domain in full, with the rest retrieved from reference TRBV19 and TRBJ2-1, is DGGITQSPKYLFRKEGQNVTLSCEQNLNHDAMYWYRQDPGQGLRLIYYSQIVNDFQKGDIAEGYSVSREKKESFPLTVTSAQKNPTAFYLCASSKYGREVGDEQFFGPGTRLTVL.

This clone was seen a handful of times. The CDR3 coding sequence is TGCGCCAGCAGCCAAGAAGGAGCCACCGCAGCAGGCTACACCTTC. Translation: CASSQEGATAAGYTF. This sequence joins TRBV4-1 and TRBJ1-2; D is unresolved. The germline CDR1 and CDR2 sequences are MGHRA and YSYEKL. CDR3 size: 15 residues. V was trimmed by 0 bases and J by 8 bases, leaving 16 bases between them.

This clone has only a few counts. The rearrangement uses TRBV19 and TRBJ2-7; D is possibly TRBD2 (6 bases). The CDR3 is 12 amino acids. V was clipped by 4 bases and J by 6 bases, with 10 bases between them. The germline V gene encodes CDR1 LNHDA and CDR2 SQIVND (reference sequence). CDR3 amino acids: CASSKDYVEQYF. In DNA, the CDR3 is TGTGCCAGTAGTAAGGACTACGTCGAGCAGTACTTC. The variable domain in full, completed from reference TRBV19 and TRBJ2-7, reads DGGITQSPKYLFRKEGQNVTLSCEQNLNHDAMYWYRQDPGQGLRLIYYSQIVNDFQKGDIAEGYSVSREKKESFPLTVTSAQKNPTAFYLCASSKDYVEQYFGPGTRLTVT.

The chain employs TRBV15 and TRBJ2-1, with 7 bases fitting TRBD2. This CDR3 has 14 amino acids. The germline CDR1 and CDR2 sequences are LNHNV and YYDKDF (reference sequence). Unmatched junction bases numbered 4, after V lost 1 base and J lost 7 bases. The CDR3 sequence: CATSRVSGGNEQFF. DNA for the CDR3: TGTGCCACCAGCAGAGTATCGGGAGGTAATGAGCAGTTCTTC. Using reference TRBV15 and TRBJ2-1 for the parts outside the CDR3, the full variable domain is DAMVIQNPRYQVTQFGKPVTLSCSQTLNHNVMYWYQQKSSQAPKLLFHYYDKDFNNEADTPDNFQSRRPNTSFCFLDIRSPGLGDTAMYLCATSRVSGGNEQFFGPGTRLTVL.

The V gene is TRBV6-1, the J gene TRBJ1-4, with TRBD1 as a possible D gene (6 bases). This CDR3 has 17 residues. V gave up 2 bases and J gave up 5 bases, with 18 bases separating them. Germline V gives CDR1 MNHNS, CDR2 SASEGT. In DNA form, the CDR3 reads TGTGCCAGCAGTGAATTCGGGACAAGAGAGTGGAATGAAAAACTGTTTTTT. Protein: CASSEFGTREWNEKLFF.

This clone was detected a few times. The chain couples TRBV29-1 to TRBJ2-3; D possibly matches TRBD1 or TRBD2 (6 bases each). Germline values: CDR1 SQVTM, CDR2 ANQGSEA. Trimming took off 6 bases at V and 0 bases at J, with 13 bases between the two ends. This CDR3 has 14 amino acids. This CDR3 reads CSVGRGLSTDTQYF. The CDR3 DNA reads TGCAGCGTGGGCCGGGGGCTGAGCACAGATACGCAGTATTTT.

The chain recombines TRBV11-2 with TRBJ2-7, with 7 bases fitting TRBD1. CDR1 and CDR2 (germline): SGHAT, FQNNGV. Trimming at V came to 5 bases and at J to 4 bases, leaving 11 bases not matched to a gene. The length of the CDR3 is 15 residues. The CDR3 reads CASSPMTGNGYEQYF. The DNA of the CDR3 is TGTGCCAGCAGCCCAATGACAGGGAACGGATACGAGCAGTACTTC.

The CDR3 nucleotides are TGTGCCAGCAGTGTGGGGGTCGTAAATCAGCCCCAGCATTTT. It translates to CASSVGVVNQPQHF. The chain combines TRBV6-1 with TRBJ1-5; D perhaps matches TRBD1 (5 bases). Trimming stripped 4 bases from V and 4 bases from J, with 11 bases between. The CDR3 runs 14 residues. Germline V gene data show CDR1 as MNHNS and CDR2 as SASEGT.

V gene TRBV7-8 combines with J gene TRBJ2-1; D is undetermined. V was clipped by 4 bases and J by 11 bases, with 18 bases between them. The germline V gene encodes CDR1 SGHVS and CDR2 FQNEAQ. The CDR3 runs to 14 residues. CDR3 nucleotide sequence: TGTGCCAGCAGCTCTGAACTTTCCCACCTTAAGCAGTTCTTC. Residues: CASSSELSHLKQFF. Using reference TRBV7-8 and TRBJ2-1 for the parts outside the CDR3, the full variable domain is GAGVSQSPRYKVAKRGQDVALRCDPISGHVSLFWYQQALGQGPEFLTYFQNEAQLDKSGLPSDRFFAERPEGSVSTLKIQRTQQEDSAVYLCASSSELSHLKQFFGPGTRLTVL.

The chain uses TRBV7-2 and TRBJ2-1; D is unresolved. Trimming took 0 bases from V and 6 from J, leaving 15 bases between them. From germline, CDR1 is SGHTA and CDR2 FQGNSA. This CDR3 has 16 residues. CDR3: CASSLALVQTTNEQFF. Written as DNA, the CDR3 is TGTGCCAGCAGCTTAGCTCTAGTACAGACAACCAATGAGCAGTTCTTC.

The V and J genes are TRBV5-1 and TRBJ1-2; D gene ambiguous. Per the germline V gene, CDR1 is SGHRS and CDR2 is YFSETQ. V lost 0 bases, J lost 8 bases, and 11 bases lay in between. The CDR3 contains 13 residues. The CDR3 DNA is TGCGCCAGCAGCTTGGATTCGGGGTGGGGCTACACCTTC. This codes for CASSLDSGWGYTF.

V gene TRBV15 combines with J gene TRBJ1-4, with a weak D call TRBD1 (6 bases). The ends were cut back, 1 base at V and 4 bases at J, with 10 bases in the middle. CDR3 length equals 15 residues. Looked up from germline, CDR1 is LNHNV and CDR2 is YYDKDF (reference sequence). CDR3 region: CATSRGTAVNEKLFF. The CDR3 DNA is TGTGCCACCAGCAGAGGGACAGCCGTTAATGAAAAACTGTTTTTT.

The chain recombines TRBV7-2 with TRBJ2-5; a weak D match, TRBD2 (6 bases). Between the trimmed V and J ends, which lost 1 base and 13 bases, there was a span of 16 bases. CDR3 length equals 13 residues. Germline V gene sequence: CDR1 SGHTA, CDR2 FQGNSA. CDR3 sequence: CASSLERGGVRYF. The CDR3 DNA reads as TGTGCCAGCAGCTTAGAAAGGGGAGGAGTTCGGTACTTC.

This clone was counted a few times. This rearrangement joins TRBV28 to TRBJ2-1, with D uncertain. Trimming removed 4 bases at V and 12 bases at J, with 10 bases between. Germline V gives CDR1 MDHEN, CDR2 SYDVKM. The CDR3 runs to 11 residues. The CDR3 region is CASSSKVGQFF. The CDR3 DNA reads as TGTGCCAGCAGTTCGAAGGTTGGGCAGTTCTTC. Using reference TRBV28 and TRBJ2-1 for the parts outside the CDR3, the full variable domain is DVKVTQSSRYLVKRTGEKVFLECVQDMDHENMFWYRQDPGLGLRLIYFSYDVKMKEKGDIPEGYSVSREKKERFSLILESASTNQTSMYLCASSSKVGQFFGPGTRLTVL.

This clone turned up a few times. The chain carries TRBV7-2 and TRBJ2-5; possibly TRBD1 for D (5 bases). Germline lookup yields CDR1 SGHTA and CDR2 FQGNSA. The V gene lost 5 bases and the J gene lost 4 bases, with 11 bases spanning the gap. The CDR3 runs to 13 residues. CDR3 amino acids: CASSRQGLETQYF. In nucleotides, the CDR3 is TGTGCCAGCAGCCGGCAGGGTTTAGAGACCCAGTACTTC.

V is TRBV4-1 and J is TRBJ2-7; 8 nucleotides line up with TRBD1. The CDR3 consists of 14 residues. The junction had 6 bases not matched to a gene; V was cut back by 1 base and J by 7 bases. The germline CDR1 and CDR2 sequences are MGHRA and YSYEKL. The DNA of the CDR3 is TGCGCCAGCAGCCAAGTGCAGGGGGCGGAGGAGCAGTACTTC. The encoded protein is CASSQVQGAEEQYF.

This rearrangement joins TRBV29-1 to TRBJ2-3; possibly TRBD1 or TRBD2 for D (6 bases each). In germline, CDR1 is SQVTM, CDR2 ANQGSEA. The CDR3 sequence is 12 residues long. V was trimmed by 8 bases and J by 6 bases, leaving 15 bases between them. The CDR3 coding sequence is TGCAGCCTAGGGGGGAGTGGGGATACGCAGTATTTT. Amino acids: CSLGGSGDTQYF.

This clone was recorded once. CDR3 residues: CASSEDIMNTEAFF. CDR3 DNA: TGTGCCAGCAGCGAGGACATTATGAACACTGAAGCTTTCTTT. The V and J genes are TRBV27 and TRBJ1-1; TRBD1 is a possible D gene (5 bases). Trimming stripped 6 bases from V and 0 bases from J, with 11 bases between. The germline CDR1 and CDR2 sequences are MNHEY and SMNVEV (reference sequence). CDR3 length equals 14 residues.

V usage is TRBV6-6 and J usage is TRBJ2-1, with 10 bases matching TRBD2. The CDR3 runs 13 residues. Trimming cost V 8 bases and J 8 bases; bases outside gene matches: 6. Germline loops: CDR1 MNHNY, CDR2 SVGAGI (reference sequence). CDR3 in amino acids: CASRLAGFDEQFF. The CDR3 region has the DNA TGTGCCAGCCGACTAGCGGGTTTCGATGAGCAGTTCTTC.

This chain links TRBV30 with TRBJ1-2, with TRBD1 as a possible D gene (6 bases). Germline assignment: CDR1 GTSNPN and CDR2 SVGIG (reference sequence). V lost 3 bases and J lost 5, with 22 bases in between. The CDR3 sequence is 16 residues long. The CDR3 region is CAWRGSGGGRYYGYTF. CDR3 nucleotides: TGTGCCTGGAGAGGATCGGGTGGGGGGCGGTATTATGGCTACACCTTC.

This CDR3 is CASSLRGELNEQYF. DNA of the CDR3: TGTGCCAGCAGCTTAAGGGGGGAGCTCAACGAGCAGTACTTC. This chain joins TRBV11-3 and TRBJ2-7, with D possibly being TRBD1 or TRBD2 (6 bases each). There are 14 residues in the CDR3. Trimming cost V 2 bases and J 5 bases, with 13 bases left between them. CDR1 and CDR2 from the germline V gene are SGHNT and YENEEA.

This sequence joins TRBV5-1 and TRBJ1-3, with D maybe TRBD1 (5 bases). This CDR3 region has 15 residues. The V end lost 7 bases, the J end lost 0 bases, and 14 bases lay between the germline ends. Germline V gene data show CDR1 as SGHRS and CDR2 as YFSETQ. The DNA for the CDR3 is TGCGCCAGCTCCGCAGCAGGGCACTCTGGAAACACCATATATTTT. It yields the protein CASSAAGHSGNTIYF.

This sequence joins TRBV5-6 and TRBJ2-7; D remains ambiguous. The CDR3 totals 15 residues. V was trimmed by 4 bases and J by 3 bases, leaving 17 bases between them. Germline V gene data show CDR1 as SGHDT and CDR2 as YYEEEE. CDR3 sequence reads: CASSPGDVDGYEQYF. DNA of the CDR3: TGTGCCAGCAGCCCTGGGGATGTGGACGGCTACGAGCAGTACTTC.

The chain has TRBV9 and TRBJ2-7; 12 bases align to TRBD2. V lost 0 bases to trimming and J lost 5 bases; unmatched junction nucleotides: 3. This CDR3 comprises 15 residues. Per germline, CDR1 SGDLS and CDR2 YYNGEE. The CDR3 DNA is TGTGCCAGCAGCGTAGGTGGACTAGCGGGAAACGAGCAGTACTTC. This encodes CASSVGGLAGNEQYF.

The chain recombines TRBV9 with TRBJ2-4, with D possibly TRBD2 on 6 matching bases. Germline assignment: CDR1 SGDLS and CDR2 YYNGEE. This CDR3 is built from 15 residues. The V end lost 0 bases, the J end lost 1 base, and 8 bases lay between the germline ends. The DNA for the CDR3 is TGTGCCAGCAGCGTAGATGGAGGGGCCAAAAACATTCAGTACTTC. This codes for CASSVDGGAKNIQYF.

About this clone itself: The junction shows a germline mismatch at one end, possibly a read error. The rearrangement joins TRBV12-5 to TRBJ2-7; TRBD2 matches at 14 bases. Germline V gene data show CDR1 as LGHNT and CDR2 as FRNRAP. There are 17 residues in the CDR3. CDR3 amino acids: CASGLRLAGGPSHEQYF. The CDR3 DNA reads TGTGCTAGTGGTTTGAGACTAGCGGGAGGGCCCTCCCACGAGCAGTACTTC.

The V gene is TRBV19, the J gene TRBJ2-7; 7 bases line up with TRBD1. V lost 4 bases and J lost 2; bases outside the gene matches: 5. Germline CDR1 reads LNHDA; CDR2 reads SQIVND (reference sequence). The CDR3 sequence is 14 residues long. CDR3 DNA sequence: TGTGCCAGTAGTACCGGGACAGAGGCCTACGAGCAGTACTTC. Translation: CASSTGTEAYEQYF.

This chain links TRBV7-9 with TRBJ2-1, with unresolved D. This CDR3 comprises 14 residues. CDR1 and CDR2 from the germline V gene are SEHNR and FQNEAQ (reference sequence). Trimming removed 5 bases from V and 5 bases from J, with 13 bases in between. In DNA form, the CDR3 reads TGTGCCAGCAGCCCCCGTGTTCTCAACAATGAGCAGTTCTTC. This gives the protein CASSPRVLNNEQFF.